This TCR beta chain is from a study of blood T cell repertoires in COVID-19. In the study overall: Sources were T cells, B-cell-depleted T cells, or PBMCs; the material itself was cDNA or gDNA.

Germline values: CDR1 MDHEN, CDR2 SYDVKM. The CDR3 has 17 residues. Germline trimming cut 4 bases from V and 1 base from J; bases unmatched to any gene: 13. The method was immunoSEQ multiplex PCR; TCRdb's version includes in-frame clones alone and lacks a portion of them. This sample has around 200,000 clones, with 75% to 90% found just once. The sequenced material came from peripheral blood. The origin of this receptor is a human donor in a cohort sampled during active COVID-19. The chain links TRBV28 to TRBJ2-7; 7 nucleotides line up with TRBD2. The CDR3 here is CASSSYRLGAGSYEQYF. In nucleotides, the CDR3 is TGTGCCAGCAGTTCTTATCGCCTAGGAGCGGGATCCTACGAGCAGTACTTC.